This T cell receptor beta chain was profiled in a study of blood T cell repertoires in COVID-19. Turning to the study itself: T cells, B-cell-depleted T cells, or PBMCs supplied cDNA or gDNA.

Clones were sequenced by immunoSEQ multiplex PCR, and TCRdb holds only the in-frame ones, with some missing. The sample lists tens of thousands of clones, roughly 72% occurring once. Germline V gene lookup returns CDR1 SGHAT and CDR2 FQNNGV. The CDR3 is 16 amino acids. The V and J ends lost 5 bases and 5 bases, in that order; junction bases with no gene match: 10. This chain uses TRBV11-2 with TRBJ2-3, with 10 positions matching TRBD2. Source material: peripheral blood. This sequence was found in a woman aged 60-70 years in a cohort sampled during active or convalescent COVID-19. CDR3 region: CASSRHSGGAGDTQYF. CDR3 bases: TGTGCCAGCAGCAGACACAGCGGGGGGGCTGGAGATACGCAGTATTTT.